This T cell receptor beta chain was identified during a study of regulatory T cells in long-lasting Graves disease (dated by TCRdb to the early 2020s). Concerning the study at large: Newly diagnosed Graves' disease patients had taken antithyroid drugs for less than 3 months. Peripheral blood TCR sequencing and RNA sequencing compared persistent Graves' disease patients with newly diagnosed Graves' disease patients. The study took place in China and was registered as a clinical trial. A total of roughly 35 samples underwent TCR sequencing: about 13 from persistent and roughly 20 from newly diagnosed Graves' disease patients.

The library relied on multiplex PCR. Instrument used: Illumina HiSeq 4000. iRepertoire HTBI primers and Arm-PCR amplification of CDR3 regions were used to construct TCR beta libraries. PCR products were gel purified before sequencing. The paper's data handling went like this. Gene usage analysis of CDR3 amino acid clonotypes relied on the roughly 64 TRBV and about 15 TRBJ segments identified across samples. COPE and FqMerger were used to merge the filtered high-quality paired reads into contigs. Contigs were aligned with BLAST to IMGT TRBV, TRBD and TRBJ reference genes, and CDR3 was defined per IMGT. Any clonotype with a frequency above 0.1% was counted as a highly expanded clone. Shannon entropy served as the measure of repertoire diversity, while the Gini coefficient captured V-J evenness. Clonotypes shared by more than one individual were considered public. TCRdb reworked the public reads: Q25 trimming with fastp, MiXCR clone assembly, productive beta chains retained. Rows with one shared CDR3 protein collapse into an entry with the most common genes and DNA. These V and J calls derive from TCRdb rather than the authors' analysis. For this sample there are about 420,000 distinct CDR3 sequences; 16% appear just once. The ten largest make up 23% of the sample.

General findings and caveats noted by the study authors: Only the TCR beta chain was sequenced and analyzed. Compared with newly diagnosed patients, patients with persistent Graves' disease had lower TCR Shannon entropy and fewer highly expanded clones, which suggests clonal expansion. Persistent disease showed preferential use of TRBV28, TRBJ1-2 and TRBJ2-5, whereas newly diagnosed disease favored TRBV20-1 and TRBJ2-1. The small sample size was acknowledged by the authors as a limitation that may reduce accuracy. Patients with persistent disease shared more public clonotypes (approximately 2,500) than newly diagnosed patients did (approximately 1,000). Only peripheral blood was studied, because thyroid tissue, the primary lesion, was inaccessible.

Taken with the paper, the label for time point translates to: newly diagnosed GD, antithyroid drugs for less than 3 months. RNA was extracted from PBMCs in TRIzol for both TCR sequencing and RNA sequencing. Graves' disease was diagnosed according to American Thyroid Association guidelines. Patients were recruited from an endocrinology department in Xi'an, China. Each patient gave 7 to 9.5 milliliters of peripheral blood, collected in an EDTA anticoagulant tube. PBMCs were isolated by Ficoll Paque Plus density gradient separation without further T cell sorting. An Agilent 2100 Bioanalyzer and agarose gel were used to check RNA quality, and a NanoDrop 2000 was used to measure RNA concentration. V and J lose 4 bases and 7 bases, and a span of 15 bases separates them. CDR1 SGHRS and CDR2 YFSETQ were looked up in the germline V gene. The CDR3 covers 13 residues, taking in both the cysteine and the phenylalanine. Only the CDR3 DNA stays, 39 bases, in frame from base 1.

This clonotype was counted many times. Its antigen remains undetermined. Per-base quality was not reported, and no clone a single base away is much larger than it. This sample also belongs to another study, concerning T cells in Graves' hyperthyroidism and ophthalmopathy. Reported in the second study: Graves' hyperthyroidism was defined as stable when no progression to ophthalmopathy occurred over 18 months of follow-up. Hyperthyroidism patients were newly diagnosed, with disease duration under 2 months, and aged 18 to 65 years. Exclusion was applied to patients with uncontrolled infections, other autoimmune diseases, pregnancy or lactation. Clinical symptoms, serum thyroxine and TRAb, thyroid ultrasound, and orbital computed tomography formed the basis for the diagnoses. For the first round of RT-PCR on the TCR CDR3, the HTBI primer set was used together with the Qiagen OneStep RT-PCR kit. Blood samples also contained most of the expanded thyroid clonotypes (frequency above 0.001), which suggests that blood repertoires may reflect thyroid immune responses. Ophthalmopathy was separated from stable hyperthyroidism by a 13 V-J signature model, with roughly 88% sensitivity and 81% to 83% specificity obtained in cross-validation and 80%/75% obtained in testing. In validation, the model predicted progression to ophthalmopathy a median of approximately 6.6 months before onset, with approximately 68% sensitivity and roughly 77% specificity. A discovery cohort of roughly 100 patients, approximately 44 with Graves' ophthalmopathy and about 58 with stable Graves' hyperthyroidism, was used to find distinguishing TCR V-J signatures. Prospective prediction of ophthalmopathy was tested in an independent validation cohort consisting of 18 hyperthyroidism patients and about 17 patients who later progressed to ophthalmopathy. The roughly 100 discovery patients were randomly divided into training and test sets at a 7:3 ratio. In several Graves' hyperthyroidism patients, the study also compared T-cell repertoires from thyroid tissue with T-cell repertoires from blood. After sampling, hyperthyroidism patients received methimazole starting at 30 mg daily, and ophthalmopathy patients received high-dose intravenous methylprednisolone. A second multiplex PCR round built the libraries, followed by size selection and purification. The libraries were sequenced on an Illumina HiSeq2000 using paired-end 100 bp reads. Raw data were processed with SOAPnuke, discarding reads with adapters, uncalled bases, mean Phred below 15, or no exact constant-primer or identifier match. High-quality paired reads were merged using COPE v1.2.5, and each unique nucleotide sequence was defined as a clonotype. Clonotypes were aligned to IMGT TRBV, TRBD and TRBJ reference segments using MiTCR v1.1. The analysis was restricted to V-J combinations with a frequency above 0.0001, which together covered 99.2% of the repertoires. A TCS score was defined as the ratio of F50 (clonal expansion) to E x V (chaos), with BLOSUM62-based TCRdist applied between CDR3 peptides within each V-J. Welch's t-statistics and random forest reduced roughly 500 V-J features to under 15, which were used in a naive Bayes classifier (R e1071). No statistical method was used to set the sample size in advance, and investigators knew the group allocation. According to the paper, TCR Vbeta CDR3 sequencing was carried out on 120 to 150 peripheral blood samples, which came from over 40 ophthalmopathy, 80 or so hyperthyroidism and roughly 17 progressor patients.

The sequencing here drew on peripheral blood mononuclear cells (PBMCs), taken at new diagnosis, from a patient treated with antithyroid drugs. This chain joins TRBV5-1 to TRBJ2-7; the D gene assignment is ambiguous. The TCR originated in a woman aged 18-30 years with Graves disease. Donor details come from another sample of the same person, matched by shared clones. The bases read TGCGCCAGCAGCCCCGCGGCCGTCGGGGAGCAGTACTTC. Its translation reads: CASSPAAVGEQYF.